This TCR beta chain was profiled in a study of blood T cell repertoires in COVID-19. Here immunoSEQ multiplex PCR was the method, and the copy in TCRdb shows in-frame clones only, minus some. Of over 250,000 clones in the sample, roughly 90% were seen once. Specimen: PBMCs or T cells enriched from blood (not recorded which). The clonotype comes from a man aged 40-55 years who had recovered from COVID-19.

The CDR3 protein is CATSDHRGSNQPQHF. Written as DNA, the CDR3 is TGTGCCACCAGTGATCACAGGGGTAGCAATCAGCCCCAGCATTTT. This chain links TRBV24-1 with TRBJ1-5, with 7 nucleotides matching TRBD1. With 3 bases clipped from V and 0 bases from J, the junction kept 1 base outside the gene matches. CDR1 and CDR2 from the germline V gene are KGHDR and SFDVKD. The CDR3 spans 15 residues.